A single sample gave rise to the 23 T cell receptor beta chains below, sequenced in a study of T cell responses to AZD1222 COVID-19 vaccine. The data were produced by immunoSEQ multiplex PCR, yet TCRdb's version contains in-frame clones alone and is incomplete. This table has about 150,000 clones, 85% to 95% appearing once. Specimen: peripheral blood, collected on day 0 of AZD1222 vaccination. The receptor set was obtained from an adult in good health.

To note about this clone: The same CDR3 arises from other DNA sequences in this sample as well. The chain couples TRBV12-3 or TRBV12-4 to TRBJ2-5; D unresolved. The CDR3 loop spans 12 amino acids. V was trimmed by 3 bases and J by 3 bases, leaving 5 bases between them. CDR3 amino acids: CASSLVEETQYF. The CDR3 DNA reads TGTGCCAGCAGTTTGGTCGAAGAGACCCAGTACTTC.

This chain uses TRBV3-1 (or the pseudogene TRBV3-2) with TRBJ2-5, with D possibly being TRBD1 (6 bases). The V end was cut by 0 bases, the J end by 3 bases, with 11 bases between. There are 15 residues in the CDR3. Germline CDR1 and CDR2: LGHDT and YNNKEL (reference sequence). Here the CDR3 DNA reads TGTGCCAGCAGCCAAGAGAGAAAGGGGGAAGAGACCCAGTACTTC. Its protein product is CASSQERKGEETQYF.

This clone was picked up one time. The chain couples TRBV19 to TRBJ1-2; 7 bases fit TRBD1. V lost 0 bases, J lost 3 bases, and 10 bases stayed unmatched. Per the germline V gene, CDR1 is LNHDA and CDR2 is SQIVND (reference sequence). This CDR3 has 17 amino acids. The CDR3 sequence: CASSIDLGGSTDYGYTF. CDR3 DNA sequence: TGTGCCAGTAGTATAGACTTAGGGGGCTCAACGGACTATGGCTACACCTTC.

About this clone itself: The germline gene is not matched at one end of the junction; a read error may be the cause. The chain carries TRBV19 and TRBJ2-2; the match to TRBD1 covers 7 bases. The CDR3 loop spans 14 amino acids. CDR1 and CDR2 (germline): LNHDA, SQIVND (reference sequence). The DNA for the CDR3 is TGTGCCAGTACTATACAGGGGTGGGCCGGGGAGCTGTTTTTT. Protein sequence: CASTIQGWAGELFF.

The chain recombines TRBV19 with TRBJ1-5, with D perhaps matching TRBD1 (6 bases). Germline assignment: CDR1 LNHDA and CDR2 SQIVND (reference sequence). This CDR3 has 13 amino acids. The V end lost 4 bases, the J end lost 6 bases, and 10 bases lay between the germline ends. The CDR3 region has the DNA TGTGCCAGTAGTAAGGGGGGGATTCAGCCCCAGCATTTT. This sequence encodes CASSKGGIQPQHF.

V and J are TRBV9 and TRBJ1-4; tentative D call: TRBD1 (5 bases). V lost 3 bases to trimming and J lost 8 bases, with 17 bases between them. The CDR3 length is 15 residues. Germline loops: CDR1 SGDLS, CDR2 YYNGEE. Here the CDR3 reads CASSAVYGTAEKLFF. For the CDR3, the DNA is TGTGCCAGCAGCGCAGTTTACGGGACCGCGGAAAAACTGTTTTTT.

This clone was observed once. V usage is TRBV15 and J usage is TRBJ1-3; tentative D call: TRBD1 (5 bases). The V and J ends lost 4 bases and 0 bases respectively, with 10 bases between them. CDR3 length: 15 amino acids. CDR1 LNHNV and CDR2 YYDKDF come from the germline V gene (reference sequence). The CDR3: CATSIDRRSGNTIYF. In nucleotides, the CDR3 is TGTGCCACCAGCATCGACAGACGCTCTGGAAACACCATATATTTT.

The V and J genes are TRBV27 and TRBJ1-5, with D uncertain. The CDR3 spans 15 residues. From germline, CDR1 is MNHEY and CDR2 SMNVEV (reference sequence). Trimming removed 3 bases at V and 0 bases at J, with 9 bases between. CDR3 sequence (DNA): TGTGCCAGCAGTTTCGGTCCGAATAGCAATCAGCCCCAGCATTTT. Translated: CASSFGPNSNQPQHF.

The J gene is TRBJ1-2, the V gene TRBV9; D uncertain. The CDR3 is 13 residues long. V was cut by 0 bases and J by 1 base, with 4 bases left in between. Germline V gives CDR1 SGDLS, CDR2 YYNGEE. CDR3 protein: CASSVDINYGYTF. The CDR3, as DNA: TGTGCCAGCAGCGTAGACATTAACTATGGCTACACCTTC.

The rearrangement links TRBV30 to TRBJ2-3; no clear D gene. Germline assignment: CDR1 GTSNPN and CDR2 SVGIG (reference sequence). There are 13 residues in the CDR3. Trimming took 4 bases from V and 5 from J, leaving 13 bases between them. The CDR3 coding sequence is TGTGCCTGGACCCAAAGGACCCGAGATACGCAGTATTTT. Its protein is CAWTQRTRDTQYF.

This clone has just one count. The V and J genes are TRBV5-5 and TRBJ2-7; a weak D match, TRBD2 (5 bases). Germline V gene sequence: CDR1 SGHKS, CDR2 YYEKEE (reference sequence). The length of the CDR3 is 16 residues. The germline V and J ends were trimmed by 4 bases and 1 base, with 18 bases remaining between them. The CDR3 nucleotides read TGTGCCAGCAGCCCAGGACTTGGTTTTGGGTCCTACGAGCAGTACGTC. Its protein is CASSPGLGFGSYEQYV.

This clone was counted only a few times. The DNA for the CDR3 is TGTGCCAGCAGCCAGGACAGAAACACTGAAGCTTTCTTT. Translation: CASSQDRNTEAFF. J is TRBJ1-1 and V is TRBV7-3, with a tentative D call TRBD1 (6 bases). Trimming shortened V by 5 bases and J by 2 bases, and 9 bases separated the two germline ends. Germline V lookup: CDR1 SGHTA, CDR2 FQGTGA. The CDR3 has 13 amino acids. Filled out from reference TRBV7-3 and TRBJ1-1, the complete variable domain reads GAGVSQTPSNKVTEKGKYVELRCDPISGHTALYWYRQSLGQGPEFLIYFQGTGAADDSGLPNDRFFAVRPEGSVSTLKIQRTERGDSAVYLCASSQDRNTEAFFGQGTRLTVV.

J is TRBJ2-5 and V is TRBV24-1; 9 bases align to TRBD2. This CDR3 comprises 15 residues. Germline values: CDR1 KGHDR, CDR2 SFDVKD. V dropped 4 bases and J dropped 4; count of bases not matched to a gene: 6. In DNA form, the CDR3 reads TGTGCCACCAGTGACCCGGCTAGCGGGGCAGAGACCCAGTACTTC. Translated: CATSDPASGAETQYF.

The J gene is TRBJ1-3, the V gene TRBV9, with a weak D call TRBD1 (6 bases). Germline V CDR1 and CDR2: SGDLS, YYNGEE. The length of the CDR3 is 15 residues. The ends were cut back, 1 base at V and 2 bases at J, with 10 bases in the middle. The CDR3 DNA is TGTGCCAGCAGCGTATACAGGGACACTGGAAACACCATATATTTT. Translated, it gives CASSVYRDTGNTIYF. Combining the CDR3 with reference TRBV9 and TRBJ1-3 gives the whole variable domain DSGVTQTPKHLITATGQRVTLRCSPRSGDLSVYWYQQSLDQGLQFLIQYYNGEERAKGNILERFSAQQFPDLHSELNLSSLELGDSALYFCASSVYRDTGNTIYFGEGSWLTVV.

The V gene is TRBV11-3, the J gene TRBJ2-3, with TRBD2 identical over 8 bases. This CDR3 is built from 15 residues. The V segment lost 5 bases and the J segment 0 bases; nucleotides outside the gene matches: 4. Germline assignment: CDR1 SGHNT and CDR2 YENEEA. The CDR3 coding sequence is TGTGCCAGCAGCCAAGCGGGGGCCAGCACAGATACGCAGTATTTT. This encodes CASSQAGASTDTQYF.

CDR3 DNA: TGTGCCACCTCCCCCACACCCAACCAAGAGACCCAGTACTTC. Its translation is CATSPTPNQETQYF. The V call is TRBV2, the J call TRBJ2-5, with D hard to call. The CDR3 is 14 amino acids. The V and J ends lost 10 bases and 0 bases respectively, with 15 bases between them. Germline loops: CDR1 SNHLY, CDR2 FYNNEI.

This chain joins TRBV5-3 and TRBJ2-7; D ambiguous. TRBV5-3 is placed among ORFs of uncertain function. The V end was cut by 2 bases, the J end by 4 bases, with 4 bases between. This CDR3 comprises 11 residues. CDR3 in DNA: TGTGCCAGAAGCTTCGGGTACGAGCAGTACGTC. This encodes CARSFGYEQYV.

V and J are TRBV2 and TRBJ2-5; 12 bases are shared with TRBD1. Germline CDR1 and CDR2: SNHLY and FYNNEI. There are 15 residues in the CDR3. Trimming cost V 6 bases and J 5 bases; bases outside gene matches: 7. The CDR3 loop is CASRDGTGGAETQYF. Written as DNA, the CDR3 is TGTGCCAGCAGAGACGGGACAGGGGGCGCGGAGACCCAGTACTTC.

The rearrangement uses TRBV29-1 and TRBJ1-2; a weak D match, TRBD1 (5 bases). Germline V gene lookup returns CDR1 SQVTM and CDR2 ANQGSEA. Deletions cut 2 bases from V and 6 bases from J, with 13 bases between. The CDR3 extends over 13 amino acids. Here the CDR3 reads CSVEPGWRNGYTF. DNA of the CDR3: TGCAGCGTTGAACCAGGGTGGAGAAATGGCTACACCTTC.

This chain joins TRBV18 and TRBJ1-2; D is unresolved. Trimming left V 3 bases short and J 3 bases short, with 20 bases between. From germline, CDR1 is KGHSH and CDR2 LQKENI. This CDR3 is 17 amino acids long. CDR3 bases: TGTGCCAGCTCACCGGTTCAGATGCCCTACCCGGACTATGGCTACACCTTC. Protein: CASSPVQMPYPDYGYTF.

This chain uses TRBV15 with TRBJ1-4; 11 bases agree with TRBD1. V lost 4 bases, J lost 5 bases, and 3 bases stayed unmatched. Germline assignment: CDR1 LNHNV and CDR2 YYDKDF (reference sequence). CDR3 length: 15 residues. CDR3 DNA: TGTGCCACCAGCAAATGGGACAGGGGGAATGAAAAACTGTTTTTT. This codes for CATSKWDRGNEKLFF.

CDR3 DNA: TGTGCCAGCAGCCAAGATTGCGTCCGGGAGTGGGAAAACGAGCAGTACGTC. It is translated as CASSQDCVREWENEQYV. This chain links TRBV4-2 with TRBJ2-7, with a tentative D call TRBD2 (6 bases). CDR3 length: 17 residues. V lost 0 bases and J lost 5, with 20 bases in between. Germline lookup yields CDR1 LGHNA and CDR2 YNFKEQ.

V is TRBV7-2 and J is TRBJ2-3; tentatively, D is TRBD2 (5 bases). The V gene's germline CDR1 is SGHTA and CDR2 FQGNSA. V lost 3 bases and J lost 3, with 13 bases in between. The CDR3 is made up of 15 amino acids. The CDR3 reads CASSFTSDRTDTQYF. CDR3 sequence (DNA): TGTGCCAGCAGCTTTACTAGTGACCGGACAGATACGCAGTATTTT.